This is a list of T cell receptor beta chains from one sample in a study of T cells in Graves' hyperthyroidism and ophthalmopathy. Each CDR3 protein gets one entry after TCRdb re-called the multiplex PCR reads with MiXCR. The sample has about 610,000 distinct CDR3 sequences, roughly 46% seen once. The sequencing sample was made of peripheral blood or thyroid tissue (not recorded which). The source of these receptors is a woman between 18 and 29 years old with Graves' hyperthyroidism. Each CDR3 is given with its conserved first and last residue. Fields, in order: V gene, J gene, D gene, clone size, CDR3 DNA, CDR3 protein. The D gene is left open where the match is weak. For some rows the clone size is stated as once, few or many, or as a class when expanded; others skip it.

>TRBV9|TRBJ1-4|TRBD1|-
TGTGCCAGCAGCGGCAGGGGGCATAATGAAAAACTGTTTTTT
CASSGRGHNEKLFF
>TRBV7-9|TRBJ2-1|-|few
TGTGCCAGCAGCTCCTCGGACAGTGTCCACAATGAGCAGTTCTTC
CASSSSDSVHNEQFF
>TRBV7-3|TRBJ2-3|-|few
TGTGCCAGCAGCCTAATACCCTCGGATAGGGTCCCTACGCAGTATTTT
CASSLIPSDRVPTQYF
>TRBV7-3|TRBJ2-3|TRBD1|many
TGTGCCAGCAGCCCTGGGACAGCAGATACGCAGTATTTT
CASSPGTADTQYF
>TRBV4-3|TRBJ1-2|-|once
TGCGCCAGCAGCCAGGGACATTGGACAAACTATGGCTACACCTTC
CASSQGHWTNYGYTF
>TRBV29-1|TRBJ1-5|-|-
TGCAGCAGCCAAGATACGGGATCAGGGGTTCAGCCCCAGCATTTT
CSSQDTGSGVQPQHF
>TRBV5-1|TRBJ1-2|-|many
TGCGCCAGCAGCTTGGGTACGAGGTCCAACTCCTATGGCTACACCTTC
CASSLGTRSNSYGYTF
>TRBV4-2|TRBJ1-6|-|many
TGCGCCAGCAGCCAAGATGAATCCAATAATTCACCCCTCCACTTT
CASSQDESNNSPLHF
>TRBV29-1|TRBJ1-4|TRBD1|many
TGCAGCGCATTCTGGCGGGACAGCCCTAATGAAAAACTGTTTTTT
CSAFWRDSPNEKLFF
>TRBV29-1|TRBJ2-7|-|-
TGCAGCGCGTGGAGTAACGCCTACGAGCAGTACTTC
CSAWSNAYEQYF
>TRBV7-8|TRBJ1-2|-|many
TGTGCCAGCAGCTTAGTGGCAGGGTCCTATGGCTACACCTTC
CASSLVAGSYGYTF
>TRBV7-2|TRBJ2-7|TRBD2|many
TGTGCCAGCAGTCGGGACTACAACTACGAGCAGTACTTC
CASSRDYNYEQYF
>TRBV9|TRBJ2-1|-|few
TGTGCCAGCAGCGTAGCTTTCAATGAGCAGTTCTTC
CASSVAFNEQFF
>TRBV29-1|TRBJ1-2|-|-
TGCAGCGTTGTGGGACTAGGTGGCTACACCTTC
CSVVGLGGYTF
>TRBV12-3/TRBV12-4|TRBJ2-7|TRBD2|-
TGTGCCAGCAGCAAACTAGCGGGTCGGGCCGAGCAGTACTTC
CASSKLAGRAEQYF
>TRBV27|TRBJ1-1|-|many
TGTGCCAGCAGTTCGGACAGCCAACTTGAGTCTTTCTTT
CASSSDSQLESFF
>TRBV7-2|TRBJ1-2|TRBD1|-
TGTGCCAGCAGCTTAGCTGGGACAGGGGGCGCAGGTGGCTACACCTTC
CASSLAGTGGAGGYTF
>TRBV20-1|TRBJ1-1|TRBD1|few
TGCAGTGCTAGAGGGGACAGGGGAGCTTTCTTT
CSARGDRGAFF
>TRBV20-1|TRBJ2-1|-|-
TGCAGTGCTAGTCTTTTCGGGGGAGAGCAGTTCTTC
CSASLFGGEQFF
>TRBV12-3/TRBV12-4|TRBJ2-7|-|-
TGTGCCAGCAGTTCTACCGGGACGGAGCATTTCGAGCAGTACTTC
CASSSTGTEHFEQYF
>TRBV5-8|TRBJ2-5|TRBD2|many
TGTGCCAGCAGCACGGGACTAGAGGGCCAGTACTTC
CASSTGLEGQYF
>TRBV29-1|TRBJ1-2|-|-
TGCAGCGTTGCTAAGGGAGAGTATGGCTACACCTTC
CSVAKGEYGYTF
>TRBV19|TRBJ1-3|-|many
TGTGCCAGTAGTATAATCGACAAGGGACGCACCATATATTTT
CASSIIDKGRTIYF
>TRBV5-6|TRBJ1-1|-|many
TGTGCCAGCAGCGCCGTTGGGGAGAACACTGAAGCTTTCTTT
CASSAVGENTEAFF
>TRBV24-1|TRBJ1-1|TRBD1|-
TGTGCCACCCCGCCGCGGGACAGGGCTGGGACTGAAGCTTTCTTT
CATPPRDRAGTEAFF
>TRBV10-3|TRBJ2-7|TRBD2|-
TGTGCCATCAGTGAAGGCCCCAGCGGGAGTAGCTACGAGCAGTACTTC
CAISEGPSGSSYEQYF
>TRBV2|TRBJ2-5|TRBD1|few
TGTGCCAGCAGTTACGCCCGGGCAGGGGGACAACAAGAGACCCAGTACTTC
CASSYARAGGQQETQYF
>TRBV24-1|TRBJ2-7|-|-
TGTGCTAAGAGCGGAAGGAGCTCCTACGAGCAGTACTTC
CAKSGRSSYEQYF
>TRBV7-9|TRBJ1-2|-|-
TGTGCCAGCAGCTTAGCGACGAGTTCTAGGGGCTACACCTTC
CASSLATSSRGYTF
>TRBV29-1|TRBJ2-7|TRBD2|many
TGCAGCGTTGGAGGGACTAGCGGGCTACCCTACGAGCAGTACTTC
CSVGGTSGLPYEQYF
>TRBV19|TRBJ2-7|TRBD2|many
TGTGCCAGTGGCGGGGGAGTGGAGCAGTACTTC
CASGGGVEQYF
>TRBV7-6|TRBJ1-2|-|many
TGTGCCAGCAGCTTAGGTTGGGGCGCGGGAGGCTACACCTTC
CASSLGWGAGGYTF
>TRBV12-3/TRBV12-4|TRBJ1-4|-|many
TGTGCCAGCAGCTTGCTACAGTCTAATGAAAAACTGTTTTTT
CASSLLQSNEKLFF
>TRBV19|TRBJ1-5|TRBD1|many
TGTGCCAGTAGTAAACCGGGACAGAGCAATCAGCCCCAGCATTTT
CASSKPGQSNQPQHF
>TRBV5-1|TRBJ1-1|-|many
TGCGCCAGCAGCCTGGGGGGGGGGGCTGAAGCTTTCTTT
CASSLGGGAEAFF
>TRBV29-1|TRBJ1-1|-|-
TGCAGCGTTGAAGTTCAGGAGAACACTGAAGCTTTCTTT
CSVEVQENTEAFF
>TRBV7-3|TRBJ2-1|-|few
TGTGCCAGCAGCCCAAGCGACTACAATGAGCAGTTCTTC
CASSPSDYNEQFF
>TRBV27|TRBJ1-2|-|many
TGTGCCAGCAGGTCGGGGCGTAAGGACTATGGCTACACCTTC
CASRSGRKDYGYTF
>TRBV25-1|TRBJ2-5|-|-
TGTGCCAGCTCATCGGGGACCCCAAGCATAGAGACCCAGTACTTC
CASSSGTPSIETQYF
>TRBV7-2|TRBJ2-7|-|-
TGTGCCAGCAGCAAGGGGGGGACCACTTCCTACGAGCAGTACTTC
CASSKGGTTSYEQYF
>TRBV20-1|TRBJ1-4|-|-
TGCAGTGTGACCGGGACTAATGAAAAACTGTTTTTT
CSVTGTNEKLFF
>TRBV19|TRBJ2-5|-|few
TGTGCCAGTAGTGCGGGCCCTGCAGGATGGACCCAGTACTTC
CASSAGPAGWTQYF